This TCR beta chain was obtained from a study of T-cell memory formation after mild COVID-19. Study results and caveats: Clones that shrank (day 15 to 85) were balanced CD4/CD8, whereas later expanders leaned CD4+. The pre-infection memory compartment contained some responding clones, suggesting cross-reactive memory joined. Contracting CD4+ clones lay largely in CM and EM, with CD8+ ones residing in EMRA.

TCRdb re-analysed the 5' RACE reads in MiXCR, keeping a single row per CDR3 protein. The sample lists 380,000 or so distinct CDR3 sequences, around 15% occurring once. Concerning this clonotype: Its matching antigen is unknown.

This CDR3 has 12 amino acids. The ends were cut back, 7 bases at V and 6 bases at J, with 13 bases in the middle. Germline assignment: CDR1 SQVTM and CDR2 ANQGSEA. The TCR was taken from a young man who had mild COVID-19 (a few samples of this study predate the infection). Cell type and time point are not known. The chain employs TRBV29-1 and TRBJ2-1; D is possibly TRBD2 (6 bases). Specimen: PBMCs or a T cell subset sorted from them (not recorded which). The CDR3 nucleotides read TGCAGCGCCGGGACTTACTCCAATGAGCAGTTCTTC. The encoded protein is CSAGTYSNEQFF.